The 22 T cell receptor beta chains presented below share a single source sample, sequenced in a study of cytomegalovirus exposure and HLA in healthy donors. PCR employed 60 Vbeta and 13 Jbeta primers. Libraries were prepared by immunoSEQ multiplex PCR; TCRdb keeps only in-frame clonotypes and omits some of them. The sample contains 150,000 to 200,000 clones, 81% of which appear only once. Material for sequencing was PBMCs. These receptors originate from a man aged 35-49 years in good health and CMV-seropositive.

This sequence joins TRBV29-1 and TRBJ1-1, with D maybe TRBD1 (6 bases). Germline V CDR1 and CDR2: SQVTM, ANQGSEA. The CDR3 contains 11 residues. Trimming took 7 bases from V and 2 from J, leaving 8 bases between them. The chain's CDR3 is CSAGTNTEAFF. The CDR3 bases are TGCAGCGCCGGGACAAACACTGAAGCTTTCTTT.

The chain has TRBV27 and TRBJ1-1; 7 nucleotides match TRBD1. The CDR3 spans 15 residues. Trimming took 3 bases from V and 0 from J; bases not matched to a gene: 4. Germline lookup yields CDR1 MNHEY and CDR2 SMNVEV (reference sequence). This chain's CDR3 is CASSLSQGVNTEAFF. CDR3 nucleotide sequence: TGTGCCAGCAGTTTGTCGCAGGGGGTGAACACTGAAGCTTTCTTT.

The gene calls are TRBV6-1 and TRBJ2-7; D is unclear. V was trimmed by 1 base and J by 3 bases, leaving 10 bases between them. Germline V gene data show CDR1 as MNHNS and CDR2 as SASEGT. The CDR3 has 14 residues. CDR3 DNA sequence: TGTGCCAGCAGTGAAGGACAAGGATACTACGAGCAGTACTTC. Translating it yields CASSEGQGYYEQYF.

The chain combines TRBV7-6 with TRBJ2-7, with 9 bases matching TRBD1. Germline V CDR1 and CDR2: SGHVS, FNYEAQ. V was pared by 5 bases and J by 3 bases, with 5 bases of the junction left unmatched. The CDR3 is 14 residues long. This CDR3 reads CASSAGTGHYEQYF. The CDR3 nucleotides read TGTGCCAGCAGCGCCGGGACAGGGCACTACGAGCAGTACTTC. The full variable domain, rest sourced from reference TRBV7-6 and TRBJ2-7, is GAGVSQSPRYKVTKRGQDVALRCDPISGHVSLYWYRQALGQGPEFLTYFNYEAQQDKSGLPNDRFSAERPEGSISTLTIQRTEQRDSAMYRCASSAGTGHYEQYFGPGTRLTVT.

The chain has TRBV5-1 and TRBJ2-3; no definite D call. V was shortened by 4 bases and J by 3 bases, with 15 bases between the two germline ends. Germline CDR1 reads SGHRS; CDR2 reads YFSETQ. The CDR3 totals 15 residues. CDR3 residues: CASSPTGWSTDTQYF. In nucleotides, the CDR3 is TGCGCCAGCAGCCCCACGGGTTGGAGTACAGATACGCAGTATTTT. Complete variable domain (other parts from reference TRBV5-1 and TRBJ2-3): KAGVTQTPRYLIKTRGQQVTLSCSPISGHRSVSWYQQTPGQGLQFLFEYFSETQRNKGNFPGRFSGRQFSNSRSEMNVSTLELGDSALYLCASSPTGWSTDTQYFGPGTRLTVL.

CDR3 coding DNA: TGTGCCAGTCGATCTCACGGGGGCCAAGAGACCCAGTACTTC. Protein product: CASRSHGGQETQYF. The chain carries TRBV28 and TRBJ2-5, with TRBD2 as a possible D gene (6 bases). The CDR3 consists of 14 residues. Trimming left V 9 bases short and J 1 base short, with 15 bases between. The germline V gene has CDR1 MDHEN and CDR2 SYDVKM.

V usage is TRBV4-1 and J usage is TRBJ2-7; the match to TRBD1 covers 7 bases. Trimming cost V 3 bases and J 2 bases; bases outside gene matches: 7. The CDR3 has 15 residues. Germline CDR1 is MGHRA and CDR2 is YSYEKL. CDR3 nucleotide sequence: TGCGCCAGCAGCCACCCGGACAGGCCGACCTACGAGCAGTACTTC. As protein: CASSHPDRPTYEQYF.

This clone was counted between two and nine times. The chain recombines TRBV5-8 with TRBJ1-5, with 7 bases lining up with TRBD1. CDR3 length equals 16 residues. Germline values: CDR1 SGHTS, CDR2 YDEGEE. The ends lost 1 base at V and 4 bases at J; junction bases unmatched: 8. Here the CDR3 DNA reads TGTGCCAGCAGCTTGAGGGGGACAGCGAAGAATCAGCCCCAGCATTTT. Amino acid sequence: CASSLRGTAKNQPQHF.

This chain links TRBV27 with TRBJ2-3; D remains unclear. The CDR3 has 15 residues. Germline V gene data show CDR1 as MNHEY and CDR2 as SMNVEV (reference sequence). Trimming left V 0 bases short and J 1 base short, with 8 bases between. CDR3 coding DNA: TGTGCCAGCAGTTTATCTAGCCCTGGCACAGATACGCAGTATTTT. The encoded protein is CASSLSSPGTDTQYF.

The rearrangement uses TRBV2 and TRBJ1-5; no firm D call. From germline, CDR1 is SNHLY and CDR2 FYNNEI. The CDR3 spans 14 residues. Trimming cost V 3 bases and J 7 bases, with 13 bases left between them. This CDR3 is CASSDGLPSQPQHF. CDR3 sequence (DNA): TGTGCCAGCAGTGACGGCCTCCCTAGCCAGCCCCAGCATTTT.

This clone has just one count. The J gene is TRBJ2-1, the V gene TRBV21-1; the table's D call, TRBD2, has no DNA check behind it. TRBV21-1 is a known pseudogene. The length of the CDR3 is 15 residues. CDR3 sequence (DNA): TGTGCCAGCAGAGAGACTAGCGGGAGTTCCCATGAGCAGTTCTTC. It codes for CASRETSGSSHEQFF.

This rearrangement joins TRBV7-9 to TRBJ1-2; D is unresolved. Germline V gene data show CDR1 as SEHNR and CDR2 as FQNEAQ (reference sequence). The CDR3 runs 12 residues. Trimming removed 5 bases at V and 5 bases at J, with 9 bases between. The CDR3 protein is CASSPTEYGYTF. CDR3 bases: TGTGCCAGCAGCCCGACTGAATATGGCTACACCTTC.

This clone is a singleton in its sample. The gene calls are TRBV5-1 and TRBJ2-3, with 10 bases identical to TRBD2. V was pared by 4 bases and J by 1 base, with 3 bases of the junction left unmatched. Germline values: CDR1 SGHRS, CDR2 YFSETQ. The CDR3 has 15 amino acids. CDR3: CASSRGTSGTDTQYF. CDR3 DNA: TGCGCCAGCAGCAGGGGGACTAGCGGCACAGATACGCAGTATTTT. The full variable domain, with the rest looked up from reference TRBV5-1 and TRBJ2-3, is KAGVTQTPRYLIKTRGQQVTLSCSPISGHRSVSWYQQTPGQGLQFLFEYFSETQRNKGNFPGRFSGRQFSNSRSEMNVSTLELGDSALYLCASSRGTSGTDTQYFGPGTRLTVL.

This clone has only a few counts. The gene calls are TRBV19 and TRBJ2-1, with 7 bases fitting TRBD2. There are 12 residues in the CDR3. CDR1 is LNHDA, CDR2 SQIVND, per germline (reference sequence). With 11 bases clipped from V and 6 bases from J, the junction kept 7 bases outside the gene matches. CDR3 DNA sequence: TGTGCCGTGGGGGAGGGCAGCAATGAGCAGTTCTTC. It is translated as CAVGEGSNEQFF.

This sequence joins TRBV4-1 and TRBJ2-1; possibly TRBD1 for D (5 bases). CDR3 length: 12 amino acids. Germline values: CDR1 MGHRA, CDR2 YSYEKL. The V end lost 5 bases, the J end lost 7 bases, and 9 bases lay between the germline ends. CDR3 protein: CASSFTGNEQFF. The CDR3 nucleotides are TGCGCCAGCAGCTTTACAGGTAATGAGCAGTTCTTC.

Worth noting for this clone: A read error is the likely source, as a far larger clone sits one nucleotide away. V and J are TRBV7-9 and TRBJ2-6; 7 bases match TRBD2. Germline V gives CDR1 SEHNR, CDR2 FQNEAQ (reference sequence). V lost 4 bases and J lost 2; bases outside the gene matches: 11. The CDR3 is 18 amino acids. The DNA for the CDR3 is TGTGCCAGCAGCTCCCGTGAACTAGCGTACCCTGGGGCCAACGTCCTGACTTTC. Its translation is CASSSRELAYPGANVLTF.

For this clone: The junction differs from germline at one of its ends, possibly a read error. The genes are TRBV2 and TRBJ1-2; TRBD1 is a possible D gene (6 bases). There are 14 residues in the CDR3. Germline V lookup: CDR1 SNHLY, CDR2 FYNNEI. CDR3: CASNEGTTNYGYTF. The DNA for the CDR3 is TGTGCCAGCAATGAAGGGACAACTAACTATGGCTACACCTTC.

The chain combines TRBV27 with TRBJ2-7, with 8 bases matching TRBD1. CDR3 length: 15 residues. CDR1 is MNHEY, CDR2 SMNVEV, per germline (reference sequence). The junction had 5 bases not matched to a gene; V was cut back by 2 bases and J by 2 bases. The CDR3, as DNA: TGTGCCAGCAGTTTACTTGGACAGGGACCCTACGAGCAGTACTTC. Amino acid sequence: CASSLLGQGPYEQYF.

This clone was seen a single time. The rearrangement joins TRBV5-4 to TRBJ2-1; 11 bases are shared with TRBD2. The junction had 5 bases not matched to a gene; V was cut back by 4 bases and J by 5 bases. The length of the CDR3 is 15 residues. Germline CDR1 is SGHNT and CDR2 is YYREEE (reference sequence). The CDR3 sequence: CASSPGTSGDNEQFF. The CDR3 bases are TGTGCCAGCAGCCCCGGGACTAGCGGCGACAATGAGCAGTTCTTC.

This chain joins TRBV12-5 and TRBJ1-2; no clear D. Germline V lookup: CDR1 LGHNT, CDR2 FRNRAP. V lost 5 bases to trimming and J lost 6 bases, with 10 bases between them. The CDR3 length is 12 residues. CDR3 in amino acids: CASGSLYDGYTF. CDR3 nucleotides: TGTGCTAGTGGTAGCCTATATGATGGCTACACCTTC.

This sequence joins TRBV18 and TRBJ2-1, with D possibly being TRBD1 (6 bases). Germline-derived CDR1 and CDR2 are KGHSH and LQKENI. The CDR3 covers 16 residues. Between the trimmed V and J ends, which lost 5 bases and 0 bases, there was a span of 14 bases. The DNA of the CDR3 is TGTGCCAGCTCATTACAGGGAGTGGGCTCCTACAATGAGCAGTTCTTC. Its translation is CASSLQGVGSYNEQFF.

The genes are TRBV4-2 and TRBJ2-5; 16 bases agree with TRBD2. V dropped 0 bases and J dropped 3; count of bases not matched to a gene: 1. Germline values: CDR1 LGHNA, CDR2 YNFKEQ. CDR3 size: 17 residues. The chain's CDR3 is CASSQDGTSGGEETQYF. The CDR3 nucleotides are TGTGCCAGCAGCCAAGATGGGACTAGCGGGGGGGAAGAGACCCAGTACTTC.